A single sample is the source of the 4 T cell receptor beta chains below, sequenced in a study of spatial heterogeneity in lung cancer. TCRdb independently ran MiXCR on the 5' RACE reads; one entry per CDR3 protein. The data contain some 78,000 distinct CDR3 sequences, under 8.5% of them singletons. Noted time point: sample taken at primary tumor resection. Specimen: PBMCs, collected at surgery. Receptors were obtained from a male donor with early-stage non-small cell lung cancer.

The V call is TRBV6-1, the J call TRBJ1-6, with D hard to call. The germline V and J ends were trimmed by 4 bases and 11 bases, with 6 bases remaining between them. The CDR3 length is 11 residues. Germline assignment: CDR1 MNHNS and CDR2 SASEGT. The CDR3 is CASSAPPPLHF. The CDR3 bases are TGTGCCAGCAGTGCACCCCCACCCCTCCACTTT.

Many counts were recorded for this clonotype. The chain recombines TRBV6-2 or TRBV6-3 with TRBJ1-1; no reliable D call. The CDR3 loop spans 13 amino acids. Deletions cut 4 bases from V and 4 bases from J, with 10 bases between. Looked up from germline, CDR1 is MNHEY and CDR2 is SVGEGT. The CDR3 loop is CASSFQWSTEAFF. DNA of the CDR3: TGTGCCAGCAGTTTTCAATGGAGCACTGAAGCTTTCTTT.

Only a few counts were recorded for this clonotype. The V call is TRBV20-1, the J call TRBJ1-4, with D possibly being TRBD1 (6 bases). This CDR3 contains 12 residues. V was cut by 6 bases and J by 7 bases, with 12 bases left in between. Germline V gives CDR1 DFQATT, CDR2 SNEGSKA (reference sequence). CDR3 amino acids: CSAGGLREKLFF. The CDR3, as DNA: TGCAGTGCCGGGGGGCTTCGTGAAAAACTGTTTTTT.

The V gene is TRBV10-3, the J gene TRBJ2-1, with 9 bases matching TRBD2. The CDR3 has 14 amino acids. Unmatched junction bases numbered 6, after V lost 8 bases and J lost 4 bases. In germline, CDR1 is ENHRY, CDR2 SYGVKD. The CDR3 loop is CAIRAGGPYNEQFF. CDR3 sequence (DNA): TGTGCCATCCGGGCGGGGGGGCCTTACAATGAGCAGTTCTTC.